This T cell receptor beta chain was captured in a study of siplizumab effects on memory and regulatory T cells. Trimming removed 5 bases from V and 3 bases from J; junction bases left unmatched: 11. The CDR3 is 16 amino acids. Germline CDR1 SGHTA, CDR2 FQGNSA. Generated by immunoSEQ multiplex PCR, the TCRdb table keeps only in-frame clones and is missing some. This sample has some 97,000 clones, with 75% to 95% found just once. The sequence was obtained from a human donor in good health. The rearrangement links TRBV7-2 to TRBJ2-3, with 7 bases matching TRBD2. Sequencing was done on a sample of CD4+ T cells sorted from blood. The CDR3 DNA follows: TGTGCCAGCAGCCCCGCGTCTGGACTAGTGACAGATACGCAGTATTTT. Amino acids: CASSPASGLVTDTQYF.